This T cell receptor (beta chain) was sequenced for a study of T cells in pancreatic ductal adenocarcinoma (TCRdb year 2017). As for the study more broadly: Seeking insight into the adaptive T-cell response that arises naturally, the researchers examined how many CD8+ T cells infiltrated tumors of resected pancreatic ductal adenocarcinoma, where they sat, and what features they had, alongside the same properties of suppressive cells.

V is cut by 0 bases and J by 6 bases, and the space between the germline ends is 12 bases. Inclusive of the bounding cysteine and phenylalanine, the CDR3 is 13 residues long. The DNA shown is the 39-base CDR3, in frame from base 1. The germline V gene (reference sequence) sets CDR1 to GTSNPN and CDR2 to SVGIG. Pancreatic ductal adenocarcinoma patients who had undergone surgery without neoadjuvant therapy were selected. Peripheral blood was collected in heparin tubes, and PBMCs were isolated by histopaque density gradient and cryopreserved in approximately 9.4% DMSO. Using the DNeasy Blood and Tissue Kit with Proteinase K and RNase treatment, genomic DNA was extracted from roughly seven PBMC and roughly 10 flash-frozen tumor specimens. TCR beta CDR3 regions were amplified from genomic DNA using the immunoSEQ hsTCRB kit. High-throughput TRB CDR3 sequencing was performed on an Illumina HiSeq system. The source study handled its data this way. Sequencing reads were analyzed with the immunoSEQ software, and nonproductive sequences with premature stops or frame-shifts were excluded. Clonality of the repertoire was calculated as one minus the Shannon entropy normalized by log2 of the number of unique productive sequences. Sourced from immuneACCESS, this table was stored by TCRdb with only in-frame sequences that have V and J called. A share of the clones is absent; for the studies checked, an unresolved V gene accounts for under half, and the remainder has no known explanation. The V and J calls and clone size are taken from that table; D and trimming were inferred from the DNA. The sample table contains 100,000 or so clones; only one count was recorded for roughly 96% of them. The ten largest clonotypes hold roughly 3% of the sample.

With respect to this clone: Its target antigen remains unknown. No much larger clone is present one base from it, and per-base qualities are unavailable.

The paper's findings and limits, for the study overall: There was no significant difference in T-cell clonality between tumor and blood, where mean clonality was about 0.1 for tumors and more than 0.07 for blood. Since most people with pancreatic cancer show up with disease that cannot be operated on, the resected cohort was biased toward the minority who had early-stage disease. Compared with tumor samples, blood samples had more total productive templates and about 8.1-fold more unique clonotypes. Tumor versus blood clonality comparisons may be biased because tumors are enriched in CD45RO+ effector rather than naive T cells, biasing toward lower diversity.

The TCR was taken from a human donor with pancreatic ductal adenocarcinoma. The sequence joins TRBV30 to TRBJ2-7; TRBD1 is a possible D gene, resting on 6 matching bases. The sample consisted of PBMCs. The encoded CDR3 is CAWSVCQGCEQYF. The DNA is TGTGCCTGGAGTGTTTGTCAGGGGTGCGAGCAGTACTTC. Reference TRBV30 and TRBJ2-7 proteins supply the regions before and after the CDR3; the full variable domain is: SQTIHQWPATLVQPVGSPLSLECTVEGTSNPNLYWYRQAAGRGLQLLFYSVGIGQISSEVPQNLSASRPQDRQFILSSKKLLLSDSGFYLCAWSVCQGCEQYFGPGTRLTVT.